This TCR beta chain was recorded in a study of vaccination and CD4 T cells after COVID-19. Study context: As their vaccination, participants received two doses of either BNT162b2 or mRNA-1273 vaccine. Between diagnosis and the drawing of post-COVID samples lay a median roughly 94 days (range 35 to 161). Overall study results and limits: Among those convalescent, a median 86.3% of reactive clones emerged solely post-vaccination.

Sequencing of DNA taken from cultured CD4+ T cells relied on the Oncomine TCR Beta short-read assay. The source of extracted genomic DNA was cultured CD4+ T cells. TCRdb reprocessed the PCR reads with MiXCR, giving one entry per CDR3 protein. The repertoire consists of about 4,000 distinct CDR3 sequences, with 21% occurring once and the leading ten covering less than 25%. This CDR3 has 13 residues. Between the trimmed V and J ends, which lost 0 bases and 4 bases, there was a span of 7 bases. CDR1 GTSNPN and CDR2 SVGIG come from the germline V gene (reference sequence). On this clonotype: What it recognizes is unknown.

Treatment meaning: roughly 11-day PBMC culture with coronavirus spike peptide pools or control peptides (ViraFEST assay). The sample taken for sequencing was CD4+ T cells from blood, cultured in vitro. The source is a human donor who had recovered from COVID-19. The V call is TRBV30, the J call TRBJ1-5, with D tentatively TRBD1 (5 bases). The chain's CDR3 is CAWSVRENQPQHF. The CDR3 DNA reads TGTGCCTGGAGTGTCAGGGAAAATCAGCCCCAGCATTTT.